This T cell receptor (beta chain) originates from a study of human T cells and chemical hapten exposure. Time point specified: patch test 1, 2 weeks after DPC sensitization. Treatment indicated: therapeutic diphenylcyclopropenone sensitization with weekly scalp DPC. In TCRdb, the RACE reads were re-called with MiXCR into one record per CDR3 protein. The data contain 180,000 or so distinct CDR3 sequences, approximately 20% of them seen just once; the ten biggest clones take up over 6.5%. CDR3 length: 16 residues. In germline, CDR1 is SGHRS, CDR2 YFSETQ. V lost 0 bases to trimming and J lost 1 base, with 11 bases between them.

The rearrangement links TRBV5-1 to TRBJ1-3; D uncertain. The TCR comes from a woman between 50 and 59 years old with alopecia areata. Some clones in this sample may be carry-over from other donors' samples. This specimen consisted of whole blood, obtained in connection with sensitization to the hapten diphenylcyclopropenone (DPC). The CDR3 DNA follows: TGCGCCAGCAGCTTGGATGGGAGCGGATCTGGAAACACCATATATTTT. Translating gives CASSLDGSGSGNTIYF.